The subject of this entry is one TCR beta chain. Its antigen is not yet known. The sample holds no much larger clone one base away, and base qualities are not on file. The data originate from a study of blood T cell repertoires in COVID-19 (dated by TCRdb to 2020 to 2022). Context from the whole study: Collaborator samples came from the United States, Italy and Spain and covered acute and convalescent phases of COVID-19. Samples came from the ongoing ImmuneRACE study (first 160 participants) plus 1,254 subjects from 6 global collaborators. The repertoires were released in a freely available public database meant as a resource for research on the immune response to SARS-CoV-2. Where available, HLA class I and class II types were taken from metadata supplied by the sample provider and were not determined by assay-based typing. The dataset comprised deeply sampled blood TCRbeta repertoires from subjects exposed to, actively infected with, or recovered from COVID-19. The prospective study material was composed of cDNA or gDNA derived from T cells, B-cell-depleted T cells, or PBMCs. A de-identified subject ID, COVID-19 status, age in years and sex were almost always included in the sample metadata. Summary of the overall study and its limitations: The amount of clinical and demographic metadata varied by source and participant and was provided uncurated.

The collaborating institutions used their own protocols to collect whole blood in K2EDTA tubes. For TCRbeta analysis, collaborator samples were shipped as frozen whole blood, as isolated PBMCs, or as DNA extracted from either sample type. TCRbeta CDR3 regions were amplified from genomic DNA using the immunoSEQ Assay, a bias-controlled multiplex PCR. Per the source publication's procedure: The number of nucleated cells in each sample was estimated from the amplification of reference gene primers within the assay. Sequence reads were collapsed and filtered to measure the absolute abundance of every unique TCRbeta CDR3 rearrangement. For each sample, productive Simpson clonality was calculated as the square root of Simpson's diversity index over productive rearrangements. TCRdb carries this immuneACCESS record with in-frame sequences only. Its versions omit some clonotypes, under half of them owing to an unresolved V gene in the studies checked, with the rest unexplained. V and J calls and clone size come straight from that table; D and trimming were deduced from the DNA. Counted in this sample were about 200,000 clones; 70% to 90% of them appeared once. In total, the top ten clones hold 0.75% to 0.9% of the sample.

The germline V gene gives CDR1 as SGHTA and CDR2 as FQGNSA. V lost 5 bases and J lost 7 bases; the stretch between them is 30 bases long. The CDR3 starts with the cysteine, ends with the phenylalanine, and has 18 residues. Just CDR3 DNA is preserved here, 54 bases in frame from base 1. The sequenced sample was peripheral blood. The sequence came from a woman in her 70s with acute or convalescent COVID-19. The rearranged chain carries TRBV7-2 and TRBJ2-7; matching of 7 bases hints at TRBD2 as the D gene. CDR3 loop: CASSQDGSAGAPSGEQYF. In nucleotides, the sequence is TGTGCCAGCAGCCAGGACGGGTCGGCGGGGGCCCCCTCCGGGGAGCAGTACTTC.